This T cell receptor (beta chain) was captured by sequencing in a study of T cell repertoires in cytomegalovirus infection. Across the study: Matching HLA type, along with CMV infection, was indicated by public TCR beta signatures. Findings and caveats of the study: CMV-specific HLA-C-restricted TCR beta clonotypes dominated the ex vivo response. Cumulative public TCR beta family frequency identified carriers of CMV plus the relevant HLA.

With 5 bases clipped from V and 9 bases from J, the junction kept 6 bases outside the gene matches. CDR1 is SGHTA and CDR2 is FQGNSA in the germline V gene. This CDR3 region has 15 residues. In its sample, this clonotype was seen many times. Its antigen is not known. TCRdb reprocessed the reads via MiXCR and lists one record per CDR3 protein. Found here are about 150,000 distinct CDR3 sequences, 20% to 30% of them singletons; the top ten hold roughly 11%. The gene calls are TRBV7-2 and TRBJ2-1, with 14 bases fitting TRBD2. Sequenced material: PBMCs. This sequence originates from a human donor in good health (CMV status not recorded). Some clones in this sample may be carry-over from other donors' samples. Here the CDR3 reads CASSPGLAGGREQFF. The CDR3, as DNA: TGTGCCAGCAGCCCTGGACTAGCGGGGGGTCGTGAGCAGTTCTTC.